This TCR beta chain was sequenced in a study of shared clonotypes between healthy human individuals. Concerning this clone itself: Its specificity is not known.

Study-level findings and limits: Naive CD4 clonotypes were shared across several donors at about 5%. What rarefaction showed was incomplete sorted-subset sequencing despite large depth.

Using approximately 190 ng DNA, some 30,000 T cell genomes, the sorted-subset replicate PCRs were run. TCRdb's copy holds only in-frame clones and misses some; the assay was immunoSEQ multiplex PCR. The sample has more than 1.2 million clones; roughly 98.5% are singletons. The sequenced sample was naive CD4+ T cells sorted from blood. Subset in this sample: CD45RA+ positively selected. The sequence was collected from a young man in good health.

The CDR3 DNA reads as TGTGCCAGCTCCACAGGATTGATGGGGTCTGGGGCCAACGTCCTGACTTTC. It encodes CASSTGLMGSGANVLTF. This chain uses TRBV28 with TRBJ2-6; a possible D gene is TRBD1 (5 bases). The V gene lost 8 bases and the J gene lost 1 base, with 18 bases spanning the gap. CDR3 size: 17 residues. The germline V gene encodes CDR1 MDHEN and CDR2 SYDVKM.